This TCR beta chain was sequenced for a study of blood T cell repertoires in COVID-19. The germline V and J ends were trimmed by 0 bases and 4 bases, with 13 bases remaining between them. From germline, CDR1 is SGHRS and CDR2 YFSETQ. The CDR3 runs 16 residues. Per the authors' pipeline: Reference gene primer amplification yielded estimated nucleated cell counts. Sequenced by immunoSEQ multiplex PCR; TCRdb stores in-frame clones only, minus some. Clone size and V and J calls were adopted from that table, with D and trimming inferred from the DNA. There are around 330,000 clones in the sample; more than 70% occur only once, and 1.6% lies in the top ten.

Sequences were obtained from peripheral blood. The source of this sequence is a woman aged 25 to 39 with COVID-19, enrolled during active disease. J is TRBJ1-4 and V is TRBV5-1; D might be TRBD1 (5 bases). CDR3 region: CASSLVVGQSNEKLFF. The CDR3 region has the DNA TGCGCCAGCAGCTTGGTAGTCGGACAAAGTAATGAAAAACTGTTTTTT.